This TCR beta chain was sequenced in a study of early T cells in non-severe SARS-CoV-2 infection. The overall study: Sequencing was performed on bulk RNA from unsorted whole blood, leaving chains unpaired.

Molecules of cDNA were individually given unique molecular identifiers that were attached to them. TCRdb redid the calling of the 5' RACE reads with MiXCR, one entry per CDR3 protein. Of about 92,000 distinct CDR3 sequences in the sample, approximately 15% were seen once. The sample was whole blood. The source is an adult who was a healthcare worker with PCR-confirmed SARS-CoV-2 infection or an uninfected control (not recorded which).

The CDR3 loop reads CASSLKGGTAFSGANVLTF. CDR3 nucleotide sequence: TGTGCCAGCAGCCTAAAGGGGGGGACAGCCTTCTCTGGGGCCAACGTCCTGACTTTC. The chain couples TRBV11-2 to TRBJ2-6; D may be TRBD1 or TRBD2 (7 bases each). CDR3 size: 19 residues. V lost 5 bases and J 0 bases, leaving 20 bases between the germline ends. In germline, CDR1 is SGHAT, CDR2 FQNNGV.